Detailed here is one T cell receptor beta chain. As yet, its antigen is unknown. These data are taken from a study of OX40 agonist ivuxolimab in advanced cancers. Whole-study context: A history of anti-PD-1, anti-PD-L1 or anti-CTLA-4 therapy was acceptable, and 40% had some. Patients achieving partial responses numbered three: one hepatocellular carcinoma case and two cutaneous melanoma cases.

Using immunoSEQ multiplex PCR, the repertoire was profiled, and TCRdb retains in-frame clones only, with some absent. The data contain about 36,000 clones, 65% to 85% of them singletons. Study observations and caveats: There was clonal expansion of CD4+ and CD8+ blood T cells by week 6 at 0.1 to 3.0 mg/kg.

The CDR3 contains 17 residues. V was pared by 5 bases and J by 4 bases, with 18 bases between. In germline, CDR1 is SEHNR, CDR2 FQNEAQ (reference sequence). This clonotype originated in an adult with an advanced solid tumor such as melanoma, head and neck, liver or kidney cancer. The chain joins TRBV7-9 to TRBJ2-6, with D maybe TRBD1 (5 bases). This material consisted of CD4+ or CD8+ T cells sorted from blood, taken in a trial of the OX40 agonist ivuxolimab. CDR3 in amino acids: CASSPRQQPGGANVLTF. Here the CDR3 DNA reads TGTGCCAGCAGCCCGCGACAGCAACCTGGAGGGGCCAACGTCCTGACTTTC.